One sample yielded the 23 T cell receptor beta chains listed below, sequenced in a study of shared clonotypes between healthy human individuals. The repertoire was sequenced with immunoSEQ multiplex PCR; TCRdb's copy has only in-frame clones and lacks some. This sample carries some 650,000 clones, approximately 97% of them seen once, and the ten largest clones take 0.057%. Specimen: naive CD4+ T cells sorted from blood. Subset noted: CD45RA+ positively selected. These TCRs come from a woman aged 30 to 39 in good health.

The chain combines TRBV28 with TRBJ2-7, with TRBD1 matching 10 bases. Trimming took 5 bases from V and 6 from J; bases not matched to a gene: 7. Germline V gene sequence: CDR1 MDHEN, CDR2 SYDVKM. This CDR3 has 14 amino acids. For the CDR3, the DNA is TGTGCCAGCAGTAAACCGGGACAGGGGCGCGAGCAGTACTTC. Its protein is CASSKPGQGREQYF. The whole variable domain, remainder taken from reference TRBV28 and TRBJ2-7, is DVKVTQSSRYLVKRTGEKVFLECVQDMDHENMFWYRQDPGLGLRLIYFSYDVKMKEKGDIPEGYSVSREKKERFSLILESASTNQTSMYLCASSKPGQGREQYFGPGTRLTVT.

The chain is built from TRBV28 and TRBJ1-4; TRBD1 is a possible D gene (6 bases). The CDR3 extends over 13 amino acids. Trimming pared 4 bases from V and 8 bases from J, leaving 11 bases between. CDR1 and CDR2 from the germline V gene are MDHEN and SYDVKM. The CDR3 loop reads CASSSGTKEKLFF. DNA of the CDR3: TGTGCCAGCAGTTCCGGGACAAAGGAAAAACTGTTTTTT. Full variable domain (missing parts from reference TRBV28 and TRBJ1-4): DVKVTQSSRYLVKRTGEKVFLECVQDMDHENMFWYRQDPGLGLRLIYFSYDVKMKEKGDIPEGYSVSREKKERFSLILESASTNQTSMYLCASSSGTKEKLFFGSGTQLSVL.

The CDR3 loop is CASPPWGVAGQNYEQYF. CDR3 sequence (DNA): TGCGCCAGTCCCCCTTGGGGGGTAGCGGGACAGAACTACGAGCAGTACTTC. The chain joins TRBV10-1 to TRBJ2-7, with a possible D match to TRBD2 (8 bases). V gave up 9 bases and J gave up 3 bases, with 27 bases separating them. Germline lookup yields CDR1 WNHNN and CDR2 SYGVQD (reference sequence). The CDR3 runs to 17 residues.

The V gene is TRBV5-1, the J gene TRBJ1-2; D is undetermined. This CDR3 has 14 amino acids. Trimming left V 0 bases short and J 6 bases short, with 12 bases between. Germline V gene data show CDR1 as SGHRS and CDR2 as YFSETQ. The CDR3, as DNA: TGCGCCAGCAGCTTGGCCTGGCAGGCTGATGGCTACACCTTC. It is translated as CASSLAWQADGYTF. Based on the CDR3 plus reference TRBV5-1 and TRBJ1-2, the full variable domain is KAGVTQTPRYLIKTRGQQVTLSCSPISGHRSVSWYQQTPGQGLQFLFEYFSETQRNKGNFPGRFSGRQFSNSRSEMNVSTLELGDSALYLCASSLAWQADGYTFGSGTRLTVV.

This sequence joins TRBV5-5 and TRBJ2-7; the match to TRBD1 covers 11 bases. The CDR3 has 16 residues. Germline CDR1 reads SGHKS; CDR2 reads YYEKEE (reference sequence). The V gene end was trimmed by 4 bases and the J gene end by 3 bases; junction bases not matched to a gene: 9. CDR3: CASSRSPGTGGYEQYF. CDR3 in DNA: TGTGCCAGCAGCCGGAGTCCCGGGACAGGGGGCTACGAGCAGTACTTC.

This rearrangement joins TRBV19 to TRBJ2-5; 7 bases are a match to TRBD1. Unmatched junction bases numbered 5, after V lost 5 bases and J lost 2 bases. This CDR3 region has 14 residues. Per the germline V gene, CDR1 is LNHDA and CDR2 is SQIVND (reference sequence). The CDR3 is CASSSGTVQETQYF. The CDR3 DNA follows: TGTGCCAGTAGTTCTGGGACAGTGCAAGAGACCCAGTACTTC.

This chain joins TRBV2 and TRBJ2-3; no clear D gene. CDR1 is SNHLY, CDR2 FYNNEI, per germline. There are 14 residues in the CDR3. V was trimmed by 5 bases and J by 6 bases, leaving 15 bases between them. CDR3 DNA sequence: TGTGCCAGCAGTTCCCTGGGCCTCGGGGATACGCAGTATTTT. Translated, it gives CASSSLGLGDTQYF.

The chain couples TRBV4-1 to TRBJ2-5, with 8 positions matching TRBD2. The V segment lost 2 bases and the J segment 1 base; nucleotides outside the gene matches: 12. Germline CDR1 MGHRA, CDR2 YSYEKL. This CDR3 is 18 amino acids long. DNA of the CDR3: TGCGCCAGCAGCCAAACATCGGGGGGAGCGGGAGCCCAAGAGACCCAGTACTTC. Translated, it gives CASSQTSGGAGAQETQYF.

The chain couples TRBV7-3 to TRBJ2-1; 7 bases line up with TRBD2. With 5 bases clipped from V and 0 bases from J, the junction kept 7 bases outside the gene matches. CDR1 is SGHTA, CDR2 FQGTGA, per germline. The CDR3 has 16 residues. The DNA for the CDR3 is TGTGCCAGCAGCCCCCGGGGGGAGAGCTCCTACAATGAGCAGTTCTTC. It translates to CASSPRGESSYNEQFF.

The gene calls are TRBV19 and TRBJ2-1; 13 bases align to TRBD2. Germline lookup yields CDR1 LNHDA and CDR2 SQIVND (reference sequence). V lost 0 bases and J lost 8; bases outside the gene matches: 7. The CDR3 covers 17 residues. CDR3 sequence (DNA): TGTGCCAGTAGTATAGAGCAGGGACTAGCGGGATTTCATGAGCAGTTCTTC. Its protein product is CASSIEQGLAGFHEQFF.

This clone was seen a single time. The rearrangement uses TRBV7-2 and TRBJ1-1; TRBD1 is a possible D gene (5 bases). The germline V and J ends were trimmed by 1 base and 0 bases, with 9 bases remaining between them. The CDR3 is made up of 15 amino acids. The germline V gene has CDR1 SGHTA and CDR2 FQGNSA. Here the CDR3 DNA reads TGTGCCAGCAGCTTAGGTTCAGGGTTGAACACTGAAGCTTTCTTT. Encoded protein: CASSLGSGLNTEAFF.

The chain links TRBV2 to TRBJ1-5; 7 nucleotides match TRBD1. There are 17 residues in the CDR3. Trimming removed 3 bases from V and 7 bases from J; junction bases left unmatched: 15. Germline V CDR1 and CDR2: SNHLY, FYNNEI. The CDR3 loop is CASSDSWGTGVRQPQHF. In DNA form, the CDR3 reads TGTGCCAGCAGTGATAGTTGGGGAACAGGGGTCCGCCAGCCCCAGCATTTT.

The rearrangement joins TRBV5-1 to TRBJ1-1; D is possibly TRBD1 (5 bases). The V end lost 4 bases, the J end lost 4 bases, and 17 bases lay between the germline ends. The CDR3 length is 15 residues. CDR1 SGHRS and CDR2 YFSETQ come from the germline V gene. The CDR3 region is CASSTLQGSITEAFF. CDR3 nucleotide sequence: TGCGCCAGCAGCACCCTTCAGGGATCAATCACTGAAGCTTTCTTT.

This rearrangement joins TRBV10-3 to TRBJ1-2; D might be TRBD1 (5 bases). The CDR3 has 12 amino acids. Per germline, CDR1 ENHRY and CDR2 SYGVKD. Trimming removed 6 bases from V and 4 bases from J, with 9 bases in between. CDR3 in amino acids: CAIRGEAYGYTF. The CDR3 DNA follows: TGTGCCATCAGGGGGGAAGCCTATGGCTACACCTTC.

V and J are TRBV12-5 and TRBJ2-7; 8 bases align to TRBD2. The CDR3 loop spans 17 amino acids. J lost 4 bases, V lost 2 bases, and 13 bases had no gene match. Germline lookup yields CDR1 LGHNT and CDR2 FRNRAP. CDR3 DNA sequence: TGTGCTAGTGGTTTGCCGACGGGAAGCGGGAGAGGATACGAGCAGTACTTC. The encoded protein is CASGLPTGSGRGYEQYF. The variable domain in full, with the rest retrieved from reference TRBV12-5 and TRBJ2-7, is DARVTQTPRHKVTEMGQEVTMRCQPILGHNTVFWYRQTMMQGLELLAYFRNRAPLDDSGMPKDRFSAEMPDATLATLKIQPSEPRDSAVYFCASGLPTGSGRGYEQYFGPGTRLTVT.

The chain couples TRBV6-6 to TRBJ1-1; D unclear. Trimming cost V 6 bases and J 3 bases, with 14 bases left between them. Looked up from germline, CDR1 is MNHNY and CDR2 is SVGAGI (reference sequence). This CDR3 contains 14 residues. This CDR3 is CASSLQPADTEAFF. CDR3 bases: TGTGCCAGCAGCCTTCAGCCGGCGGACACTGAAGCTTTCTTT.

This clone was detected only once. The chain recombines TRBV27 with TRBJ1-1; D gene ambiguous. CDR3 length equals 14 residues. Trimming left V 6 bases short and J 3 bases short, with 14 bases between. The germline V gene encodes CDR1 MNHEY and CDR2 SMNVEV (reference sequence). CDR3 bases: TGTGCCAGCAGAGGCTTGCGTAACTACACTGAAGCTTTCTTT. Its translation: CASRGLRNYTEAFF.

The chain combines TRBV28 with TRBJ1-4; TRBD1 might be the D (5 bases). Germline CDR1 reads MDHEN; CDR2 reads SYDVKM. Trimming cost V 5 bases and J 12 bases, with 22 bases left between them. The CDR3 loop spans 15 amino acids. The CDR3 DNA follows: TGTGCCAGCAGTCGACCGGGACGCCTCCGCCCGGAACTGTTTTTT. Translating it yields CASSRPGRLRPELFF.

The CDR3 DNA sequence: TGTGCCAGTAGTATAAGCGACCAAGACAATGAGCAGTTCTTC. Its translation is CASSISDQDNEQFF. The chain couples TRBV19 to TRBJ2-1; no reliable D call. Trimming stripped 2 bases from V and 5 bases from J, with 10 bases between. The CDR3 has 14 residues. The germline V gene encodes CDR1 LNHDA and CDR2 SQIVND (reference sequence).

This chain uses TRBV10-3 with TRBJ2-7; TRBD1 is a possible D gene (6 bases). The CDR3 has 14 residues. CDR1 is ENHRY and CDR2 is SYGVKD in the germline V gene. Trimming removed 6 bases at V and 7 bases at J, with 19 bases between. CDR3 residues: CAISFEVTGREQYF. DNA of the CDR3: TGTGCCATCAGCTTTGAGGTGACAGGTCGAGAGCAGTACTTC.

The chain has TRBV5-1 and TRBJ2-5; the D gene is possibly TRBD1 (5 bases). Germline V lookup: CDR1 SGHRS, CDR2 YFSETQ. V shed 4 bases and J shed 5 bases, with 9 bases lying between them. The CDR3 spans 12 residues. The CDR3 nucleotides are TGCGCCAGCAGCCATCCAGGGGAGACCCAGTACTTC. As protein: CASSHPGETQYF.

The chain uses TRBV2 and TRBJ2-1; D not resolved. Trimming cost V 8 bases and J 6 bases, with 20 bases left between them. Looked up from germline, CDR1 is SNHLY and CDR2 is FYNNEI. The CDR3 is 15 amino acids. The CDR3 DNA reads as TGTGCCAGCCGGGTTACGACCTCGGGTTTCAATGAGCAGTTCTTC. This gives the protein CASRVTTSGFNEQFF.

The chain links TRBV18 to TRBJ2-4; either TRBD1 or TRBD2 may fit D (5 bases each). The germline gives CDR1 KGHSH, CDR2 LQKENI. Trimming shortened V by 0 bases and J by 7 bases, and 10 bases separated the two germline ends. The CDR3 contains 14 residues. The CDR3: CASSPPGVVNIQYF. The CDR3 DNA sequence: TGTGCCAGCTCACCACCGGGGGTGGTTAACATTCAGTACTTC. The entire variable domain, with the rest obtained from reference TRBV18 and TRBJ2-4, is as follows: NAGVMQNPRHLVRRRGQEARLRCSPMKGHSHVYWYRQLPEEGLKFMVYLQKENIIDESGMPKERFSAEFPKEGPSILRIQQVVRGDSAAYFCASSPPGVVNIQYFGAGTRLSVL.